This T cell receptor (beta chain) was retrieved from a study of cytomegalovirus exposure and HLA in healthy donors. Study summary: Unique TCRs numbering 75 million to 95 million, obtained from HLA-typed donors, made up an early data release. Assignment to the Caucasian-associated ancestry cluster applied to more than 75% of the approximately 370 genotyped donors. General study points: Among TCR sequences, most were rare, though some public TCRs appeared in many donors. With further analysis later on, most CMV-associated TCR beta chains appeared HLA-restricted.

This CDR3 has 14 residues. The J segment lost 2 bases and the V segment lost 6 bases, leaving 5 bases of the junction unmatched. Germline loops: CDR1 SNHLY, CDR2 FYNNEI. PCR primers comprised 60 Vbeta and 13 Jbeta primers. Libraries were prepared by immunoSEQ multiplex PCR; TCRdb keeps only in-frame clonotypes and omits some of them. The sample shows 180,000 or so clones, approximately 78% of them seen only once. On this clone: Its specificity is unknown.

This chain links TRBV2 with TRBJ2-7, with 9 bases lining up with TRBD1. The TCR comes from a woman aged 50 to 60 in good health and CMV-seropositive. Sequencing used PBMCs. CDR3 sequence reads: CASSRDRATYEQYF. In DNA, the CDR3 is TGTGCCAGCAGCAGGGACAGGGCCACCTACGAGCAGTACTTC.